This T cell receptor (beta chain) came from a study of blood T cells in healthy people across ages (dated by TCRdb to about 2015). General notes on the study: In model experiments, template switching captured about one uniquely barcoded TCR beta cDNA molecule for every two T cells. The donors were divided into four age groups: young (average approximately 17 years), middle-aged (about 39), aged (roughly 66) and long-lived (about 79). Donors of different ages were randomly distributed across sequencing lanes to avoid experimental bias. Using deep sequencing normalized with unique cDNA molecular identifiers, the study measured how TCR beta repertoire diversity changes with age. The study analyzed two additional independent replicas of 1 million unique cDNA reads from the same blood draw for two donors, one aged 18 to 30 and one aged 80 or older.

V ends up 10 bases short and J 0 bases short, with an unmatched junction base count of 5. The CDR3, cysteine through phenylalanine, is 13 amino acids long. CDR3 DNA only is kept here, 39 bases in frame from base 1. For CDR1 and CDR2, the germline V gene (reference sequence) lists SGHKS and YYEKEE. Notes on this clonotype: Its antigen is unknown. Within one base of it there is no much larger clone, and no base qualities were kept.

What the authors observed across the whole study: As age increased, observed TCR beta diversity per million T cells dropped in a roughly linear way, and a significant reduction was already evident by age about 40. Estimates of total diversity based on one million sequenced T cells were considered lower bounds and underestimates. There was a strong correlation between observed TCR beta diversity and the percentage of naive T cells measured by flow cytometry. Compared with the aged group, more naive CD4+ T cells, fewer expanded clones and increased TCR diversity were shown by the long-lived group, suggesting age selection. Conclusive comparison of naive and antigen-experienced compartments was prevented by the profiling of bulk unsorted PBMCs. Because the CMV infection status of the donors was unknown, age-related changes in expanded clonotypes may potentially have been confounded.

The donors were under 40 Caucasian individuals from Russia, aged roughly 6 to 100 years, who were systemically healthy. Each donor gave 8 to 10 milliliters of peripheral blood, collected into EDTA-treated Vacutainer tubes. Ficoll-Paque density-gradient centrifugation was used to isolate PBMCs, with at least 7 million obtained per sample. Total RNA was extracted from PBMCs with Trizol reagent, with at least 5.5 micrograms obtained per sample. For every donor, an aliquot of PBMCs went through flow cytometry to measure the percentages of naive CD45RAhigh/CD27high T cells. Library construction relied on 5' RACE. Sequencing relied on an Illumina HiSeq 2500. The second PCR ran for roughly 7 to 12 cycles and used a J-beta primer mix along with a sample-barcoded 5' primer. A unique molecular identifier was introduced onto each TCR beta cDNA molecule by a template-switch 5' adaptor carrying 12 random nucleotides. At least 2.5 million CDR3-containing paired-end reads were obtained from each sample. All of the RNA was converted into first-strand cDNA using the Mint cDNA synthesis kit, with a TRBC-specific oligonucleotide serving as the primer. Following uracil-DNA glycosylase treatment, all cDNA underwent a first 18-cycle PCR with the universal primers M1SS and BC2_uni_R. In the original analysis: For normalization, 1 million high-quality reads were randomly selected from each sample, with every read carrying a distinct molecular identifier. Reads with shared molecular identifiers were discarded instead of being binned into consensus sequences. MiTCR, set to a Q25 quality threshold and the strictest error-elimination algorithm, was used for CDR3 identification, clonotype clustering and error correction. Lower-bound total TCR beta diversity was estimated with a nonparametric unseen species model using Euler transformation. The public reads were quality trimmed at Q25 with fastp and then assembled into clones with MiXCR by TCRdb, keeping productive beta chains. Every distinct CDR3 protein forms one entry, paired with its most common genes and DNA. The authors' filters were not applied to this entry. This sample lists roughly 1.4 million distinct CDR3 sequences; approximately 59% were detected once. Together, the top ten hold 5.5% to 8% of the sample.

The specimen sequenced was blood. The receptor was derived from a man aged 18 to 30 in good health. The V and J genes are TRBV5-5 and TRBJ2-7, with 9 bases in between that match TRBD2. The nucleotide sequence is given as TGTGCCGGGTCTAGCGGGATCTCCTACGAGCAGTACTTC. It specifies CAGSSGISYEQYF.